This T cell receptor beta chain was obtained from a study of blood T cell repertoires in COVID-19. Germline CDR1 is KGHSH and CDR2 is LQKENI. The V end lost 0 bases, the J end lost 0 bases, and 9 bases lay between the germline ends. The CDR3 spans 16 residues. TCRdb's copy holds only in-frame clones and misses some; the assay was immunoSEQ multiplex PCR. Among more than 200,000 clones listed, approximately 84% were seen once. Cohorts were based on clinical histories the participants reported. V usage is TRBV18 and J usage is TRBJ1-3, with D unresolved. The sequenced material came from PBMCs or T cells enriched from blood (not recorded which). This receptor was taken from a man aged 40-49 years who had recovered from COVID-19. The CDR3 DNA follows: TGTGCCAGCTCACCACCGGGAGTGAACTCTGGAAACACCATATATTTT. It translates to CASSPPGVNSGNTIYF.